One and the same sample provided the 32 T cell receptor beta chains below, sequenced in a study of shared clonotypes between healthy human individuals. TCRdb's copy holds only in-frame clones and misses some; the assay was immunoSEQ multiplex PCR. Here the sample spans a few hundred thousand clones, less than 98% being singletons. The sequenced material came from naive CD4+ T cells sorted from blood. Stated subset: CD45RA+ positively selected. The receptors were gathered from a woman aged 25 to 39 in good health.

This chain joins TRBV6-5 and TRBJ2-7; a weak D match, TRBD2 (6 bases). The CDR3 is 16 amino acids. Trimming cost V 2 bases and J 7 bases, with 21 bases left between them. Germline assignment: CDR1 MNHEY and CDR2 SVGAGI. CDR3 protein: CASSYRGVRTADEQYF. CDR3 coding DNA: TGTGCCAGCAGTTACCGCGGGGTGCGTACCGCTGATGAGCAGTACTTC.

The chain carries TRBV5-1 and TRBJ2-2; 7 nucleotides line up with TRBD1. Looked up from germline, CDR1 is SGHRS and CDR2 is YFSETQ. The CDR3 contains 15 residues. J lost 5 bases, V lost 1 base, and 5 bases had no gene match. The CDR3 protein is CASSLRAGGTGELFF. In DNA, the CDR3 is TGCGCCAGCAGCTTGAGGGCAGGGGGAACCGGGGAGCTGTTTTTT. The variable domain in full, completed from reference TRBV5-1 and TRBJ2-2, reads KAGVTQTPRYLIKTRGQQVTLSCSPISGHRSVSWYQQTPGQGLQFLFEYFSETQRNKGNFPGRFSGRQFSNSRSEMNVSTLELGDSALYLCASSLRAGGTGELFFGEGSRLTVL.

The chain uses TRBV2 and TRBJ2-7; unclear D gene. Germline CDR1 is SNHLY and CDR2 is FYNNEI. This CDR3 has 14 residues. Trimming removed 4 bases at V and 2 bases at J, with 12 bases between. This CDR3 is CASSVRRETYEQYF. The CDR3 nucleotides are TGTGCCAGCAGTGTCAGACGCGAGACCTACGAGCAGTACTTC.

The gene calls are TRBV28 and TRBJ2-1; D gene ambiguous. The CDR3 length is 16 residues. V dropped 5 bases and J dropped 5 bases, with 19 bases sitting between them. Germline V lookup: CDR1 MDHEN, CDR2 SYDVKM. CDR3 nucleotide sequence: TGTGCCAGCAGTGCACTGCTTCTTTACGGCGACAATGAGCAGTTCTTC. The encoded protein is CASSALLLYGDNEQFF.

Only one count was recorded for this clone. The junction departs from germline at one end; a sequencing error may be responsible. This sample also contains other DNA sequences that code for the same CDR3. The chain is built from TRBV11-2 and TRBJ1-1; D is undetermined. The CDR3 has 17 amino acids. Germline assignment: CDR1 SGHAT and CDR2 FQNNGV. The CDR3: CASSLVPGPARNTEAFF. The CDR3 DNA is TGTGCCAGCAGCTTAGTTCCCGGGCCCGCGAGGAACACTGAAGCCTTCTTT.

The J gene is TRBJ2-2, the V gene TRBV5-5; 8 nucleotides agree with TRBD1. CDR3 length equals 17 residues. The V segment lost 0 bases and the J segment 4 bases; nucleotides outside the gene matches: 8. Germline V gives CDR1 SGHKS, CDR2 YYEKEE (reference sequence). The CDR3 DNA is TGTGCCAGCAGCTTGGTATGGCAGGGGGCCGGCACCGGGGAGCTGTTTTTT. Translating it yields CASSLVWQGAGTGELFF.

This clone was seen just once. The rearrangement uses TRBV5-4 and TRBJ2-7, with 7 bases that match TRBD1. CDR3 length: 15 amino acids. J lost 0 bases, V lost 6 bases, and 9 bases had no gene match. Germline assignment: CDR1 SGHNT and CDR2 YYREEE (reference sequence). The CDR3 bases are TGTGCCAGCAACCCAGCCGGGACAGCCTCCTACGAGCAGTACTTC. As protein: CASNPAGTASYEQYF. Full variable domain (missing parts from reference TRBV5-4 and TRBJ2-7): ETGVTQSPTHLIKTRGQQVTLRCSSQSGHNTVSWYQQALGQGPQFIFQYYREEENGRGNFPPRFSGLQFPNYSSELNVNALELDDSALYLCASNPAGTASYEQYFGPGTRLTVT.

This chain joins TRBV6-1 and TRBJ1-2; no reliable D call. The CDR3 length is 12 residues. Trimming left V 3 bases short and J 4 bases short, with 6 bases between. Germline-derived CDR1 and CDR2 are MNHNS and SASEGT. CDR3 sequence (DNA): TGTGCCAGCAGTGATATCGGCTATGGCTACACCTTC. The encoded protein is CASSDIGYGYTF.

This chain uses TRBV9 with TRBJ2-1; 12 nucleotides line up with TRBD2. V dropped 5 bases and J dropped 10; count of bases not matched to a gene: 7. The CDR3 runs 14 residues. Germline V gene lookup returns CDR1 SGDLS and CDR2 YYNGEE. The chain's CDR3 is CASSLAGGAWEQFF. The CDR3 bases are TGTGCCAGCAGTCTAGCGGGAGGGGCTTGGGAGCAGTTCTTC.

The chain uses TRBV28 and TRBJ2-1; D is unresolved. CDR1 and CDR2 from the germline V gene are MDHEN and SYDVKM. V was cut by 0 bases and J by 3 bases, with 3 bases left in between. This CDR3 is 13 amino acids long. The CDR3 loop is CASSLWNYNEQFF. CDR3 bases: TGTGCCAGCAGTTTATGGAACTACAATGAGCAGTTCTTC. Drawing the rest from reference TRBV28 and TRBJ2-1, the complete variable domain is DVKVTQSSRYLVKRTGEKVFLECVQDMDHENMFWYRQDPGLGLRLIYFSYDVKMKEKGDIPEGYSVSREKKERFSLILESASTNQTSMYLCASSLWNYNEQFFGPGTRLTVL.

The CDR3 reads CASSKGRDTTYEQYF. The CDR3 region has the DNA TGTGCCAGCAGCAAAGGACGGGACACTACCTACGAGCAGTACTTC. The chain employs TRBV7-8 and TRBJ2-7, with D possibly TRBD1 on 6 matching bases. From germline, CDR1 is SGHVS and CDR2 FQNEAQ. CDR3 length: 15 amino acids. With 5 bases removed from V and 2 bases from J, the gap between germline ends came to 16 bases.

V gene TRBV5-1 combines with J gene TRBJ2-2, with 8 bases that match TRBD2. Germline assignment: CDR1 SGHRS and CDR2 YFSETQ. J was trimmed by 8 bases and V by 0 bases; bases with no gene match: 6. The CDR3 contains 15 residues. The CDR3 protein is CASSLGLARLGELFF. DNA of the CDR3: TGCGCCAGCAGCTTGGGACTAGCGCGTTTGGGGGAGCTGTTTTTT. The full variable domain, with the rest looked up from reference TRBV5-1 and TRBJ2-2, is KAGVTQTPRYLIKTRGQQVTLSCSPISGHRSVSWYQQTPGQGLQFLFEYFSETQRNKGNFPGRFSGRQFSNSRSEMNVSTLELGDSALYLCASSLGLARLGELFFGEGSRLTVL.

V gene TRBV5-1 combines with J gene TRBJ2-7, with D possibly TRBD1 on 6 matching bases. The germline V gene has CDR1 SGHRS and CDR2 YFSETQ. V was trimmed by 4 bases and J by 5 bases, leaving 16 bases between them. The CDR3 sequence is 14 residues long. The CDR3, as DNA: TGCGCCAGCAGCCTATGGGACACTTCGGACGAGCAGTACTTC. Protein product: CASSLWDTSDEQYF.

This chain connects TRBV28 to TRBJ2-1, with D tentatively TRBD2 (7 bases). This CDR3 region has 14 residues. Deletions cut 8 bases from V and 8 bases from J, with 19 bases between. Germline V gene sequence: CDR1 MDHEN, CDR2 SYDVKM. The CDR3 loop is CASLNRGGGDEQFF. CDR3 nucleotides: TGTGCCAGCCTGAATCGAGGGGGGGGCGATGAGCAGTTCTTC.

J is TRBJ1-5 and V is TRBV10-2, with no clear D. Per the germline V gene, CDR1 is WSHSY and CDR2 is SAAADI. The CDR3 consists of 14 residues. Trimming took 3 bases from V and 4 from J, leaving 10 bases between them. This chain's CDR3 is CASSEFSGNQPQHF. For the CDR3, the DNA is TGCGCCAGCAGTGAATTCAGTGGGAATCAGCCCCAGCATTTT.

The chain couples TRBV7-9 to TRBJ2-5; D uncertain. The CDR3 runs to 11 residues. From germline, CDR1 is SEHNR and CDR2 FQNEAQ (reference sequence). Trimming pared 8 bases from V and 2 bases from J, leaving 6 bases between. CDR3 bases: TGTGCCAGCCGAGAACAAGAGACCCAGTACTTC. Residues: CASREQETQYF.

The chain joins TRBV6-1 to TRBJ1-5; possibly TRBD1 for D (5 bases). The CDR3 has 12 amino acids. The V end lost 7 bases, the J end lost 7 bases, and 11 bases lay between the germline ends. The germline gives CDR1 MNHNS, CDR2 SASEGT. The CDR3 nucleotides are TGTGCCAGCAATGGGGCAGGGCAGCCCCAGCATTTT. It is translated as CASNGAGQPQHF.

The chain has TRBV7-2 and TRBJ2-7; D possibly corresponds to TRBD2 (5 bases). CDR1 is SGHTA and CDR2 is FQGNSA in the germline V gene. V dropped 5 bases and J dropped 1 base, with 15 bases sitting between them. The CDR3 runs to 15 residues. CDR3 DNA: TGTGCCAGCAGCCCGAAGAGCGGAGGTTCCTACGAGCAGTACTTC. It encodes CASSPKSGGSYEQYF.

This clone was observed once. This chain links TRBV19 with TRBJ2-5, with D hard to call. Germline CDR1 LNHDA, CDR2 SQIVND (reference sequence). With 3 bases removed from V and 3 bases from J, the gap between germline ends came to 5 bases. The CDR3 totals 12 residues. The DNA for the CDR3 is TGTGCCAGTAGTATCAGGAAAGAGACCCAGTACTTC. This sequence encodes CASSIRKETQYF.

The gene calls are TRBV5-1 and TRBJ2-2, with 12 positions matching TRBD2. This CDR3 contains 16 residues. Germline-derived CDR1 and CDR2 are SGHRS and YFSETQ. The ends lost 5 bases at V and 1 base at J; junction bases unmatched: 3. The CDR3 sequence: CASSQTSGRNTGELFF. The CDR3 DNA is TGCGCCAGCAGTCAGACTAGCGGGAGGAACACCGGGGAGCTGTTTTTT.

The chain is built from TRBV5-6 and TRBJ2-2; D may be TRBD1 (5 bases). Germline V gene sequence: CDR1 SGHDT, CDR2 YYEEEE. V lost 1 base and J lost 2, with 9 bases in between. This CDR3 has 15 residues. CDR3: CASSLPQVNTGELFF. CDR3 nucleotides: TGTGCCAGCAGCTTGCCACAGGTTAACACCGGGGAGCTGTTTTTT. Full variable domain (rest looked up from reference TRBV5-6 and TRBJ2-2): DAGVTQSPTHLIKTRGQQVTLRCSPKSGHDTVSWYQQALGQGPQFIFQYYEEEERQRGNFPDRFSGHQFPNYSSELNVNALLLGDSALYLCASSLPQVNTGELFFGEGSRLTVL.

The chain has TRBV18 and TRBJ1-2; D is possibly TRBD1 (6 bases). V lost 3 bases, J lost 8 bases, and 16 bases lay in between. The CDR3 consists of 14 residues. Germline values: CDR1 KGHSH, CDR2 LQKENI. The CDR3 coding sequence is TGTGCCAGCTCACCTCCCTTGGACAGTCCCGGCTACACCTTC. This sequence encodes CASSPPLDSPGYTF.

This clone was seen once. The chain carries TRBV28 and TRBJ2-1; unclear D gene. The CDR3 runs to 13 residues. Trimming took off 8 bases at V and 1 base at J, with 9 bases between the two ends. CDR1 MDHEN and CDR2 SYDVKM come from the germline V gene. The CDR3 spells CASRRSSYNEQFF. Written as DNA, the CDR3 is TGTGCCAGCCGGCGCTCTTCCTACAATGAGCAGTTCTTC.

The CDR3 is CASSVTAGVSDTQYF. For the CDR3, the DNA is TGCGCCAGCAGTGTTACGGCGGGAGTATCCGATACGCAGTATTTT. The chain employs TRBV10-2 and TRBJ2-3, with 7 bases aligning to TRBD2. The germline gives CDR1 WSHSY, CDR2 SAAADI. The CDR3 totals 15 residues. Trimming cost V 4 bases and J 6 bases; bases outside gene matches: 10.

The chain uses TRBV27 and TRBJ1-6; D gene ambiguous. V was clipped by 10 bases and J by 16 bases, with 32 bases between them. The germline gives CDR1 MNHEY, CDR2 SMNVEV (reference sequence). This CDR3 contains 16 residues. The CDR3 DNA sequence: TGTGCCACCCCCTCAAAGACGGAACATTCGGCCCCCGAGCTCCACTTT. This encodes CATPSKTEHSAPELHF.

The chain has TRBV30 and TRBJ1-5; D not resolved. Germline V gene sequence: CDR1 GTSNPN, CDR2 SVGIG (reference sequence). The CDR3 length is 15 residues. V shed 0 bases and J shed 0 bases, with 9 bases lying between them. CDR3 region: CAWSVQGYSNQPQHF. DNA for the CDR3: TGTGCCTGGAGTGTCCAAGGCTATAGCAATCAGCCCCAGCATTTT.

V usage is TRBV5-1 and J usage is TRBJ2-5, with D maybe TRBD2 (5 bases). The end of the DNA is better explained by TRBJ2-7, so the J call may be wrong. The V gene's germline CDR1 is SGHRS and CDR2 YFSETQ. The CDR3 loop spans 13 amino acids. The CDR3 protein is CASSDYGDYEQYF. The DNA for the CDR3 is TGCGCCAGCAGCGACTATGGTGACTACGAGCAGTACTTC.

The chain uses TRBV4-1 and TRBJ2-1; D is possibly TRBD2 (6 bases). The CDR3 consists of 20 residues. Deletions cut 3 bases from V and 3 bases from J, with 27 bases between. Per germline, CDR1 MGHRA and CDR2 YSYEKL. The CDR3 coding sequence is TGCGCCAGCAGCCATTCCCCGACCCGGAGGAGACTAGTGTTCTACAATGAGCAGTTCTTC. This gives the protein CASSHSPTRRRLVFYNEQFF.

This clone was counted once. As DNA, the CDR3 is TGTGCCAGCAGTTTCTCTGGAAACACCATATATTTT. Translated: CASSFSGNTIYF. The J gene is TRBJ1-3, the V gene TRBV6-6; D gene ambiguous. CDR3 size: 12 residues. Trimming cost V 4 bases and J 0 bases, with 1 base left between them. CDR1 and CDR2 from the germline V gene are MNHNY and SVGAGI (reference sequence).

The chain has TRBV6-6 and TRBJ2-3; either TRBD1 or TRBD2 may supply D (5 bases each). The CDR3 is made up of 13 amino acids. V was clipped by 8 bases and J by 0 bases, with 9 bases between them. Germline V CDR1 and CDR2: MNHNY, SVGAGI (reference sequence). This chain's CDR3 is CASGGSSTDTQYF. The CDR3 DNA sequence: TGTGCCAGCGGGGGTTCCAGCACAGATACGCAGTATTTT.

This clone occurred once. The chain uses TRBV2 and TRBJ2-1; D perhaps matches TRBD2 (6 bases). Per germline, CDR1 SNHLY and CDR2 FYNNEI. Trimming left V 5 bases short and J 9 bases short, with 14 bases between. The CDR3 is 13 residues long. In DNA form, the CDR3 reads TGTGCCAGCAGTTCCCGGGAGACCAGTGAGCAGTTCTTC. This translates into CASSSRETSEQFF.

V is TRBV10-3 and J is TRBJ1-5; the D is unclear. Germline loops: CDR1 ENHRY, CDR2 SYGVKD. The CDR3 length is 12 residues. V shed 3 bases and J shed 6 bases, with 6 bases lying between them. CDR3 bases: TGTGCCATCAGTGAACGTGGTCAGCCCCAGCATTTT. Translated: CAISERGQPQHF.